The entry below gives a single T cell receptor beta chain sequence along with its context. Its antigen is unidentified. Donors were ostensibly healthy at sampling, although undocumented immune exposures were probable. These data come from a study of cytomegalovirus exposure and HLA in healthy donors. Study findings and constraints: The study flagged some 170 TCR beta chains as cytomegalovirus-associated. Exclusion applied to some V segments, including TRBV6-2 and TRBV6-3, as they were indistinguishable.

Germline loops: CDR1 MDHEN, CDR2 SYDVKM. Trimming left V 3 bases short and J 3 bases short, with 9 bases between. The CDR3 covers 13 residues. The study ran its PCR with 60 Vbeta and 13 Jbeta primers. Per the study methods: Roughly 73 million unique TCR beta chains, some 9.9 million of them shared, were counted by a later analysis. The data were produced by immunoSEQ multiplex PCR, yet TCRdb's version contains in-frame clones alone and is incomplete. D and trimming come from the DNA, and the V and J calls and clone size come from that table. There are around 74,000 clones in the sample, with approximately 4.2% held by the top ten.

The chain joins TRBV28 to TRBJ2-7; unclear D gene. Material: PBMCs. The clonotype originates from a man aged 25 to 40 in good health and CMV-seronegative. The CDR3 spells CASSLDPSYEQYF. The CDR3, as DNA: TGTGCCAGCAGTTTGGATCCTAGCTACGAGCAGTACTTC.